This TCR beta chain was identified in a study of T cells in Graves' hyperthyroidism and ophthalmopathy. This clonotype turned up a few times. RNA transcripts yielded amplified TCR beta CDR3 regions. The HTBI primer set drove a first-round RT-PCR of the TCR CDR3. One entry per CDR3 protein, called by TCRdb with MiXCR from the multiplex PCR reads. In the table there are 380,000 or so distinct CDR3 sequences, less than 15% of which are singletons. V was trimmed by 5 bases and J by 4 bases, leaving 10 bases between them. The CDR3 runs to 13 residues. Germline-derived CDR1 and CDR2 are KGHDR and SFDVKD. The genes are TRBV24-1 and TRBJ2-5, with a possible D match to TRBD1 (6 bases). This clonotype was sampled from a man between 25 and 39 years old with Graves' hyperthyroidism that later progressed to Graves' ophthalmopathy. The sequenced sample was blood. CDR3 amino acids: CATSVRGGETQYF. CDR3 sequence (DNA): TGTGCCACCAGTGTCCGAGGGGGAGAGACCCAGTACTTC.